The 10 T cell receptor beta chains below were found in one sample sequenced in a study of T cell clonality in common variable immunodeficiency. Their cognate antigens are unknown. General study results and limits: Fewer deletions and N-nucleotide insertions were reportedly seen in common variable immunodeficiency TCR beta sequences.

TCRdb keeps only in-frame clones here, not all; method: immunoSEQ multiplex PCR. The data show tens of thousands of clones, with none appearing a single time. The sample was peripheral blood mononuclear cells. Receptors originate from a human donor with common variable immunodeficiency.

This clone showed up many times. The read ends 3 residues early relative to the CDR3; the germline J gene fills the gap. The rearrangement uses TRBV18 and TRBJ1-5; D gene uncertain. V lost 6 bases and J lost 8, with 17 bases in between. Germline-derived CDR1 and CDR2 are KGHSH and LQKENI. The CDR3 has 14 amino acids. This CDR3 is CASSQKTYPEPQHF. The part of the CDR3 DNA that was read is TGTGCCAGCTCCCAAAAGACTTATCCGGAGCCC. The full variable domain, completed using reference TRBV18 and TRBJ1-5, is NAGVMQNPRHLVRRRGQEARLRCSPMKGHSHVYWYRQLPEEGLKFMVYLQKENIIDESGMPKERFSAEFPKEGPSILRIQQVVRGDSAAYFCASSQKTYPEPQHFGDGTRLSIL.

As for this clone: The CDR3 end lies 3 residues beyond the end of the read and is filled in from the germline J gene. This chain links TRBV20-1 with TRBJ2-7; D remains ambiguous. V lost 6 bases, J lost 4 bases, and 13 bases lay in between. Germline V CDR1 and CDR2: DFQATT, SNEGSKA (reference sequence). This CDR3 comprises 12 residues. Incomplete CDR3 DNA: TGCAGTGCGATCGCCCCCGGGTACGAG. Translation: CSAIAPGYE. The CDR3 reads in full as CSAIAPGYEQYF.

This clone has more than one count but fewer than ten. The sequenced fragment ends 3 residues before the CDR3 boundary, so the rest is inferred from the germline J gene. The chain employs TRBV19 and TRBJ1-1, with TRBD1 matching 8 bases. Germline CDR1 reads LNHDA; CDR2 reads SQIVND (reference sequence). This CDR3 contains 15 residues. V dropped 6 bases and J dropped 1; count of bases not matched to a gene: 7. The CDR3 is CASSDHRGKNTEAFF. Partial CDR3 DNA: TGTGCCAGTAGCGACCACAGGGGGAAGAACACTGAA.

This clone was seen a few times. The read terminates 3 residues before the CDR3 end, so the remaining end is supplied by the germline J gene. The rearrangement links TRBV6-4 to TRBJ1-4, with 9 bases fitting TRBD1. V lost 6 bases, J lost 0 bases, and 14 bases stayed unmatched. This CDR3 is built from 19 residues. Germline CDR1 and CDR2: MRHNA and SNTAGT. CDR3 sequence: CASSDIRRTGASTNEKLFF. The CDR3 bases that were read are TGTGCCAGCAGCGACATAAGGCGGACAGGGGCCTCAACTAATGAAAAA.

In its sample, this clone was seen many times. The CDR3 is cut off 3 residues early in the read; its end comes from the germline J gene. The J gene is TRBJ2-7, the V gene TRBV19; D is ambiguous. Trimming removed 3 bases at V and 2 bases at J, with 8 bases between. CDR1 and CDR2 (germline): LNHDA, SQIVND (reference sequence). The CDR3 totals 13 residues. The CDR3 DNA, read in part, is TGTGCCAGTAGTATTCAGGTTCCCTACGAG. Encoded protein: CASSIQVPYE. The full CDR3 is CASSIQVPYEQYF.

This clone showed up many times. The CDR3 spells CASSRLENTQYF. Partial CDR3 DNA: TGTGCCAGCAGCCGACTAGAAAATACG. This chain uses TRBV7-2 with TRBJ2-3, with a possible D match to TRBD2 (6 bases). The read ends 3 residues early relative to the CDR3; the germline J gene fills the gap. The V end was cut by 5 bases, the J end by 7 bases, with 10 bases between. The CDR3 consists of 12 residues. Germline V CDR1 and CDR2: SGHTA, FQGNSA.

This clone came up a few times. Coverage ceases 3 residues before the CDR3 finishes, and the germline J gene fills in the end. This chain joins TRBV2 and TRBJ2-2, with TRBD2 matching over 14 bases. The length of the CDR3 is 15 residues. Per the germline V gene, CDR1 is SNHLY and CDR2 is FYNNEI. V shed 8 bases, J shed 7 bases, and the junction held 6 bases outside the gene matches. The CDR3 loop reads CASGGTSGSVGELFF. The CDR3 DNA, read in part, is TGTGCCAGCGGAGGGACTAGCGGGAGTGTCGGGGAG. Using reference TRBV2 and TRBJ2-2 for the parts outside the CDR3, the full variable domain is EPEVTQTPSHQVTQMGQEVILRCVPISNHLYFYWYRQILGQKVEFLVSFYNNEISEKSEIFDDQFSVERPDGSNFTLKIRSTKLEDSAMYFCASGGTSGSVGELFFGEGSRLTVL.

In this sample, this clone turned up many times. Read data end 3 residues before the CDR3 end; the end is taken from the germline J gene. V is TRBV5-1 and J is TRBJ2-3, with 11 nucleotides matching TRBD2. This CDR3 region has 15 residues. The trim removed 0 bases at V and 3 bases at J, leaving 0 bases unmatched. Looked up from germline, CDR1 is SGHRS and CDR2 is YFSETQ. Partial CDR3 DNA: TGCGCCAGCAGCTTGGGGACTAGCGGGACAGATACG. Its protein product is CASSLGTSGTDT. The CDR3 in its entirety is CASSLGTSGTDTQYF.

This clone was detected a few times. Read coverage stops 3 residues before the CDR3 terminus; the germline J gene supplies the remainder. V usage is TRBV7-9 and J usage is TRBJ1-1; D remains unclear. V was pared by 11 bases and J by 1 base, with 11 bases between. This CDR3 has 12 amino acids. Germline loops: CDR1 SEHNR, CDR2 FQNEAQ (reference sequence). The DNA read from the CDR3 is TGTGCCCTGGCCTGGCCGAACACTGAA. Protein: CALAWPNTE. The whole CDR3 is CALAWPNTEAFF.

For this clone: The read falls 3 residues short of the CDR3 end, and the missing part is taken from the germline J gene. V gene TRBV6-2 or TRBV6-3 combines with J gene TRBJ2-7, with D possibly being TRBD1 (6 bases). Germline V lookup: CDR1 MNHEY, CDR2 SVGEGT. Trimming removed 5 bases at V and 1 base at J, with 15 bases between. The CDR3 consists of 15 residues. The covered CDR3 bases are TGTGCCAGCAGTCCCCCTTCACAGGGATCCTACGAG. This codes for CASSPPSQGSYE. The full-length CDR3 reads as CASSPPSQGSYEQYF.